This T cell receptor (beta chain) was recovered during a study of T cell responses to AZD1222 COVID-19 vaccine. Study-wide points: Repertoires were obtained only post-peak T cell response.

Data came from immunoSEQ multiplex PCR; TCRdb stores just in-frame clones and leaves some out. Of over 65,000 clones listed, 89% were seen once; the top ten hold approximately 5.3%. The sample holds one count of this clone. The antigen is unknown. The CDR3 length is 12 residues. The ends were cut back, 4 bases at V and 8 bases at J, with 10 bases in the middle. The germline V gene encodes CDR1 SGDLS and CDR2 YYNGEE. This clonotype was sampled from an adult who received the AZD1222 COVID-19 vaccine. The source was peripheral blood, collected 28 days after the second AZD1222 dose. This rearrangement joins TRBV9 to TRBJ1-3; D uncertain. Written as DNA, the CDR3 is TGTGCCAGCAGCCCGAGAAGGGACACCATATATTTT. Translating it yields CASSPRRDTIYF.